These 7 T cell receptor beta chains were all obtained from the same sample, sequenced in a study of blood T cell repertoires in COVID-19. Here immunoSEQ multiplex PCR was the method, and the copy in TCRdb shows in-frame clones only, minus some. The top ten clones hold about 2.5% of a sample with some 360,000 clones, about 89% of them seen once. The sequencing sample was made of peripheral blood. The receptors derive from an older woman with COVID-19, enrolled during active disease.

The chain is built from TRBV7-2 and TRBJ1-6; D is unclear. This CDR3 contains 16 residues. V gave up 0 bases and J gave up 5 bases, with 11 bases separating them. Germline CDR1 reads SGHTA; CDR2 reads FQGNSA. This chain's CDR3 is CASSLAARTNNSPLHF. The CDR3 DNA reads as TGTGCCAGCAGCTTAGCCGCCAGAACGAATAATTCACCCCTCCACTTT. Supplemented by reference TRBV7-2 and TRBJ1-6, the full variable domain reads GAGVSQSPSNKVTEKGKDVELRCDPISGHTALYWYRQSLGQGLEFLIYFQGNSAPDKSGLPSDRFSAERTGGSVSTLTIQRTQQEDSAVYLCASSLAARTNNSPLHFGNGTRLTVT.

This chain links TRBV7-2 with TRBJ2-7; the D gene is possibly TRBD2 (6 bases). Germline CDR1 SGHTA, CDR2 FQGNSA. The CDR3 consists of 13 residues. V shed 5 bases and J shed 2 bases, with 10 bases lying between them. The CDR3 sequence: CASSRDLPYEQYF. The DNA for the CDR3 is TGTGCCAGCAGCCGGGACTTGCCCTACGAGCAGTACTTC.

This clone occurred once. J is TRBJ2-7 and V is TRBV19, with TRBD2 matching over 11 bases. Germline trimming cut 7 bases from V and 4 bases from J; bases unmatched to any gene: 3. Germline CDR1 LNHDA, CDR2 SQIVND (reference sequence). CDR3 length: 13 amino acids. The CDR3 DNA sequence: TGTGCCAGTAATAGCGGGGGGGCATACGAGCAGTACTTC. It specifies CASNSGGAYEQYF.

The CDR3 spells CAISQDYGYTF. The DNA for the CDR3 is TGTGCCATCAGCCAGGACTATGGCTACACCTTC. The V and J genes are TRBV10-3 and TRBJ1-2; D unclear. Looked up from germline, CDR1 is ENHRY and CDR2 is SYGVKD. Between the trimmed V and J ends, which lost 6 bases and 3 bases, there was a span of 5 bases. The CDR3 extends over 11 amino acids.

For the CDR3, the DNA is TGCGCCAGCAGCACCCTAGGGGGCGCCCCCGGGGAGCTGTTTTTT. The encoded protein is CASSTLGGAPGELFF. This chain connects TRBV5-1 to TRBJ2-2; 7 bases align to TRBD1. CDR1 is SGHRS, CDR2 YFSETQ, per germline. This CDR3 is 15 amino acids long. V was pared by 4 bases and J by 6 bases, with 9 bases of the junction left unmatched. Full variable domain (rest looked up from reference TRBV5-1 and TRBJ2-2): KAGVTQTPRYLIKTRGQQVTLSCSPISGHRSVSWYQQTPGQGLQFLFEYFSETQRNKGNFPGRFSGRQFSNSRSEMNVSTLELGDSALYLCASSTLGGAPGELFFGEGSRLTVL.

This rearrangement joins TRBV7-3 to TRBJ2-3, with 12 positions matching TRBD2. The CDR3 consists of 14 residues. The J segment lost 6 bases and the V segment lost 5 bases, leaving 3 bases of the junction unmatched. From germline, CDR1 is SGHTA and CDR2 FQGTGA. CDR3 protein: CASSRGTSGDTQYF. The CDR3 nucleotides read TGTGCCAGCAGCCGAGGGACTAGCGGGGATACGCAGTATTTT.

This chain links TRBV7-9 with TRBJ2-3; D is perhaps TRBD1 (6 bases). The CDR3 is made up of 16 amino acids. V shed 5 bases and J shed 0 bases, with 15 bases lying between them. Germline-derived CDR1 and CDR2 are SEHNR and FQNEAQ (reference sequence). The CDR3 region is CASSPLTGASTDTQYF. The CDR3 DNA is TGTGCCAGCAGCCCCTTGACAGGAGCTAGCACAGATACGCAGTATTTT.